These 29 T cell receptor beta chains were sequenced from one sample in a study of blood T cell repertoires in COVID-19. Generated by immunoSEQ multiplex PCR, the TCRdb table keeps only in-frame clones and is missing some. In the table there are 150,000 to 200,000 clones, roughly 80% of which are singletons. The sequenced material came from peripheral blood. These receptors all come from an elderly woman with acute or convalescent COVID-19.

Details on this clone: Additional DNA sequences in this sample encode the identical CDR3. The J gene is TRBJ1-1, the V gene TRBV5-1; unclear D gene. The CDR3 covers 14 residues. The V gene's germline CDR1 is SGHRS and CDR2 YFSETQ. Trimming removed 0 bases at V and 2 bases at J, with 8 bases between. This CDR3 reads CASSLGAANTEAFF. The DNA of the CDR3 is TGCGCCAGCAGCTTGGGAGCCGCCAACACTGAAGCTTTCTTT.

V gene TRBV5-1 combines with J gene TRBJ1-5; perhaps TRBD1 as D (5 bases). The CDR3 has 15 amino acids. Trimming took off 4 bases at V and 5 bases at J, with 16 bases between the two ends. Germline V lookup: CDR1 SGHRS, CDR2 YFSETQ. The CDR3 DNA sequence: TGCGCCAGCAGCCCGGGGGATCAGCCCGATCAGCCCCAGCATTTT. Amino acids: CASSPGDQPDQPQHF.

The chain employs TRBV19 and TRBJ2-1; 10 nucleotides match TRBD2. In germline, CDR1 is LNHDA, CDR2 SQIVND (reference sequence). V gave up 3 bases and J gave up 5 bases; unmatched junction bases: 7. The CDR3 has 16 residues. DNA for the CDR3: TGTGCCAGTAGTATGAGTGGGACTAGCGCAAACAATGAGCAGTTCTTC. This sequence encodes CASSMSGTSANNEQFF. The whole variable domain, filled in from reference TRBV19 and TRBJ2-1, reads DGGITQSPKYLFRKEGQNVTLSCEQNLNHDAMYWYRQDPGQGLRLIYYSQIVNDFQKGDIAEGYSVSREKKESFPLTVTSAQKNPTAFYLCASSMSGTSANNEQFFGPGTRLTVL.

This chain links TRBV5-4 with TRBJ2-1, with 9 bases lining up with TRBD2. Germline lookup yields CDR1 SGHNT and CDR2 YYREEE (reference sequence). V was pared by 3 bases and J by 7 bases, with 11 bases of the junction left unmatched. CDR3 length: 16 residues. The CDR3, as DNA: TGTGCCAGCAGCTCCTTAGCGGGAGACTCTGGTAATGAGCAGTTCTTC. Translation gives CASSSLAGDSGNEQFF.

The chain couples TRBV19 to TRBJ2-7, with 9 bases aligning to TRBD1. CDR3 size: 14 residues. With 6 bases clipped from V and 3 bases from J, the junction kept 6 bases outside the gene matches. Germline V gene sequence: CDR1 LNHDA, CDR2 SQIVND (reference sequence). Here the CDR3 DNA reads TGTGCCAGTAGCCAACAGACAGGGGGCTACGAGCAGTACTTC. Protein product: CASSQQTGGYEQYF. The complete variable domain, with remaining parts taken from reference TRBV19 and TRBJ2-7, reads DGGITQSPKYLFRKEGQNVTLSCEQNLNHDAMYWYRQDPGQGLRLIYYSQIVNDFQKGDIAEGYSVSREKKESFPLTVTSAQKNPTAFYLCASSQQTGGYEQYFGPGTRLTVT.

This sequence joins TRBV5-8 and TRBJ2-7; TRBD2 agrees at 8 bases. Per the germline V gene, CDR1 is SGHTS and CDR2 is YDEGEE. The CDR3 is 13 residues long. With 1 base clipped from V and 3 bases from J, the junction kept 0 bases outside the gene matches. CDR3 DNA: TGTGCCAGCAGCTTGCGGGAGGGCTACGAGCAGTACTTC. Its protein product is CASSLREGYEQYF.

The chain employs TRBV19 and TRBJ2-3; TRBD1 is a possible D gene (5 bases). The germline gives CDR1 LNHDA, CDR2 SQIVND (reference sequence). CDR3 length: 12 residues. V lost 3 bases to trimming and J lost 4 bases, with 5 bases between them. The DNA of the CDR3 is TGTGCCAGTAGTATCAGGGCAGATACGCAGTATTTT. Protein: CASSIRADTQYF. Complete variable domain (other parts from reference TRBV19 and TRBJ2-3): DGGITQSPKYLFRKEGQNVTLSCEQNLNHDAMYWYRQDPGQGLRLIYYSQIVNDFQKGDIAEGYSVSREKKESFPLTVTSAQKNPTAFYLCASSIRADTQYFGPGTRLTVL.

The chain carries TRBV7-3 and TRBJ1-4; TRBD1 might be the D (6 bases). There are 16 residues in the CDR3. The V and J ends lost 8 bases and 7 bases respectively, with 23 bases between them. Per germline, CDR1 SGHTA and CDR2 FQGTGA. CDR3 loop: CASVLPPQGICEKLFF. The CDR3 coding sequence is TGTGCCAGCGTCTTGCCACCACAGGGTATTTGTGAAAAACTGTTTTTT.

This clone has only a few counts. The CDR3 DNA sequence: TGTGCCAGTAGTATCATGCAGGGGGCTATGGTCAATCAGCCCCAGCATTTT. Its translation: CASSIMQGAMVNQPQHF. This chain connects TRBV19 to TRBJ1-5; 8 bases are shared with TRBD1. The germline V gene has CDR1 LNHDA and CDR2 SQIVND (reference sequence). V dropped 3 bases and J dropped 3; count of bases not matched to a gene: 10. This CDR3 is 17 amino acids long.

The chain couples TRBV10-2 to TRBJ2-7; 8 bases match TRBD1. The CDR3 is 14 amino acids. CDR1 is WSHSY and CDR2 is SAAADI in the germline V gene. V lost 2 bases and J lost 5; bases outside the gene matches: 5. The CDR3 region has the DNA TGCGCCAGCAGTGAGACAGGGGGGTTAAACGAGCAGTACTTC. Its protein product is CASSETGGLNEQYF.

CDR3 residues: CASSFIGGSGNTIYF. For the CDR3, the DNA is TGTGCCAGCAGTTTTATCGGGGGCTCTGGAAACACCATATATTTT. The chain joins TRBV27 to TRBJ1-3, with D tentatively TRBD1 (5 bases). This CDR3 comprises 15 residues. The V gene's germline CDR1 is MNHEY and CDR2 SMNVEV (reference sequence). Between the trimmed V and J ends, which lost 3 bases and 0 bases, there was a span of 9 bases.

The rearrangement uses TRBV15 and TRBJ2-7; 10 bases map to TRBD2. V was clipped by 0 bases and J by 4 bases; unmatched bases: 6. This CDR3 is built from 16 residues. CDR1 is LNHNV and CDR2 is YYDKDF in the germline V gene (reference sequence). DNA of the CDR3: TGTGCCACCAGCAGAGATCGTGCTAGCGGGAGTTACGAGCAGTACTTC. This gives the protein CATSRDRASGSYEQYF.

This chain connects TRBV19 to TRBJ1-2; D uncertain. Between the trimmed V and J ends, which lost 5 bases and 3 bases, there was a span of 16 bases. The CDR3 spans 15 residues. CDR1 LNHDA and CDR2 SQIVND come from the germline V gene (reference sequence). This chain's CDR3 is CASSPMAGFDYGYTF. CDR3 DNA: TGTGCCAGTAGTCCGATGGCGGGATTTGACTATGGCTACACCTTC.

The V gene is TRBV19, the J gene TRBJ2-1, with a possible D match to TRBD1 (7 bases). V gave up 3 bases and J gave up 5 bases, with 14 bases separating them. The V gene's germline CDR1 is LNHDA and CDR2 SQIVND (reference sequence). The CDR3 has 15 residues. The DNA for the CDR3 is TGTGCCAGTAGTATTGGAGGGGGCAGGAACAATGAGCAGTTCTTC. This translates into CASSIGGGRNNEQFF.

The V and J genes are TRBV5-1 and TRBJ2-3; 9 bases are a match to TRBD1. CDR1 SGHRS and CDR2 YFSETQ come from the germline V gene. V lost 5 bases and J lost 2; bases outside the gene matches: 6. The CDR3 has 15 amino acids. As DNA, the CDR3 is TGCGCCAGCAGTTTCGGGACAGGGACCACAGATACGCAGTATTTT. Its translation is CASSFGTGTTDTQYF.

The chain has TRBV10-3 and TRBJ2-7, with a possible D match to TRBD2 (6 bases). Trimming left V 10 bases short and J 6 bases short, with 13 bases between. CDR3 length: 11 amino acids. Germline assignment: CDR1 ENHRY and CDR2 SYGVKD. The CDR3 is CATGVGGEQYF. CDR3 sequence (DNA): TGTGCCACCGGGGTGGGGGGCGAGCAGTACTTC.

The rearrangement links TRBV6-5 to TRBJ1-4; 10 bases line up with TRBD1. V was pared by 8 bases and J by 5 bases, with 5 bases of the junction left unmatched. The CDR3 loop spans 14 amino acids. Germline assignment: CDR1 MNHEY and CDR2 SVGAGI. CDR3 nucleotides: TGTGCCAGCCGCTGGACAGGGGGGAATGAAAAACTGTTTTTT. Protein: CASRWTGGNEKLFF.

The gene calls are TRBV7-2 and TRBJ1-3; D is uncertain. Trimming left V 5 bases short and J 5 bases short, with 10 bases between. This CDR3 comprises 13 residues. CDR1 and CDR2 (germline): SGHTA, FQGNSA. The CDR3 protein is CASSQDLRNTIYF. The DNA for the CDR3 is TGTGCCAGCAGCCAGGATCTGAGAAACACCATATATTTT.

The V call is TRBV3-1 (or the pseudogene TRBV3-2), the J call TRBJ1-3, with 9 nucleotides matching TRBD1. The junction had 12 bases not matched to a gene; V was cut back by 6 bases and J by 3 bases. Germline CDR1 reads LGHDT; CDR2 reads YNNKEL (reference sequence). This CDR3 is built from 17 residues. The CDR3: CASRRTGASVIGNTIYF. The CDR3 coding sequence is TGTGCCAGCAGAAGGACAGGGGCGAGCGTAATTGGAAACACCATATATTTT.

This sequence joins TRBV6-2 or TRBV6-3 and TRBJ2-1; 7 bases line up with TRBD2. J was trimmed by 4 bases and V by 3 bases; bases with no gene match: 9. Germline lookup yields CDR1 MNHEY and CDR2 SVGEGT. The length of the CDR3 is 16 residues. The CDR3 loop reads CASSYGAGVRYNEQFF. In DNA form, the CDR3 reads TGTGCCAGCAGTTATGGGGCGGGGGTAAGATACAATGAGCAGTTCTTC.

The rearrangement links TRBV24-1 to TRBJ1-1, with TRBD1 identical over 7 bases. The CDR3 loop spans 15 amino acids. V was clipped by 2 bases and J by 1 base; unmatched bases: 3. Germline assignment: CDR1 KGHDR and CDR2 SFDVKD. CDR3 DNA: TGTGCCACCAGTGATTGGAGGGGGCCGAACACTGAAGCTTTCTTT. The encoded protein is CATSDWRGPNTEAFF.

The V call is TRBV7-2, the J call TRBJ1-4, with D perhaps TRBD1 (6 bases). The germline V and J ends were trimmed by 5 bases and 7 bases, with 17 bases remaining between them. Germline V gives CDR1 SGHTA, CDR2 FQGNSA. CDR3 length: 15 amino acids. The CDR3: CASSPLGAGTEKLFF. The CDR3 DNA sequence: TGTGCCAGCAGCCCTTTGGGGGCAGGGACTGAAAAACTGTTTTTT.

This clone was seen only a few times. This rearrangement joins TRBV4-1 to TRBJ1-2, with a weak D call TRBD1 (6 bases). Germline CDR1 MGHRA, CDR2 YSYEKL. CDR3 length: 14 residues. With 2 bases removed from V and 4 bases from J, the gap between germline ends came to 11 bases. The CDR3 region has the DNA TGCGCCAGCAGCCAAAACAGGGTGGGCTATGGCTACACCTTC. This sequence encodes CASSQNRVGYGYTF.

The genes are TRBV29-1 and TRBJ2-3, with D possibly being TRBD2 (7 bases). The CDR3 runs to 12 residues. Germline lookup yields CDR1 SQVTM and CDR2 ANQGSEA. CDR3 residues: CGGGAFPDTQYF. CDR3 in DNA: TGCGGAGGGGGGGCATTCCCAGATACGCAGTATTTT.

This chain joins TRBV10-3 and TRBJ1-3; D gene uncertain. Germline CDR1 is ENHRY and CDR2 is SYGVKD. The CDR3 spans 14 residues. V shed 6 bases and J shed 0 bases, with 9 bases lying between them. The CDR3: CAIRPDNSGNTIYF. The CDR3 DNA is TGTGCCATCAGGCCAGACAACTCTGGAAACACCATATATTTT.

The V and J genes are TRBV10-1 and TRBJ1-1, with TRBD1 matching over 10 bases. CDR1 and CDR2 (germline): WNHNN, SYGVQD (reference sequence). Trimming cost V 1 base and J 5 bases; bases outside gene matches: 10. The CDR3 is 17 amino acids. CDR3 DNA: TGCGCCAGCAGTGAGTTCGGGACAGGGGTAGGAGGAACTGAAGCTTTCTTT. Its translation: CASSEFGTGVGGTEAFF.

The rearrangement uses TRBV4-1 and TRBJ2-5; no definite D call. V lost 4 bases to trimming and J lost 2 bases, with 14 bases between them. The CDR3 is 15 residues long. In germline, CDR1 is MGHRA, CDR2 YSYEKL. Written as DNA, the CDR3 is TGCGCCAGCAGCCCCCAGGCGCTGTATCAAGAGACCCAGTACTTC. As protein: CASSPQALYQETQYF.

This clone was found a few times. The chain couples TRBV6-4 to TRBJ2-2, with D possibly matching TRBD2 (5 bases). Trimming took off 4 bases at V and 6 bases at J, with 15 bases between the two ends. This CDR3 contains 15 residues. The germline CDR1 and CDR2 sequences are MRHNA and SNTAGT. CDR3 region: CASSAQTAGPGELFF. CDR3 DNA: TGTGCCAGCAGTGCCCAAACGGCGGGTCCCGGGGAGCTGTTTTTT.

This clone was recorded a few times. This chain links TRBV10-1 with TRBJ2-7; 9 positions match TRBD2. Germline V gene lookup returns CDR1 WNHNN and CDR2 SYGVQD (reference sequence). This CDR3 has 15 residues. V shed 2 bases and J 6 bases; nucleotides not matched to a gene: 8. CDR3 nucleotides: TGCGCCAGCAGTGAGCAGGCTAGCGGGAAGAGCGAGCAGTACTTC. Its protein product is CASSEQASGKSEQYF.